These T cell receptor beta chains were read from a single sample in a study of shared clonotypes between healthy human individuals. Generated by immunoSEQ multiplex PCR, the TCRdb table keeps only in-frame clones and is missing some. The sample has roughly 1,100,000 clones; 60% to 80% are singletons. The sequenced sample consisted of memory CD4+ T cells sorted from blood. These receptors all come from a man younger than 35 in good health. Both conserved end residues are part of each CDR3. The D gene is left open where the match is weak. Clone size appears in some rows only: once, few, many, or a class for an expanded clone.

v_gene	abundance	d_gene	j_gene	CDR3nt	CDR3aa
TRBV7-9	once	NA	TRBJ1-1	TGTGCCAGCAGCTTACCCGGGGTCCCTGAAGCTTTCTTT	CASSLPGVPEAFF
TRBV7-9	NA	NA	TRBJ2-5	TGTGCCAGCAGCGTGCCTCGGACTATCCAAGAGACCCAGTACTTC	CASSVPRTIQETQYF
TRBV7-3	NA	NA	TRBJ2-1	TGTGCCAGCGGTTTAGGGGGCTCCTACAATGAGCAGTTCTTC	CASGLGGSYNEQFF
TRBV14	NA	NA	TRBJ1-4	TGTGCCAGCAGCCAAGGTGGACGGGGGCGTAGGGAAAAACTGTTTTTT	CASSQGGRGRREKLFF
TRBV7-8	NA	TRBD1	TRBJ1-1	TGTGCCAGCAGCTGGACAGGGGTGGGTACTGAAGCTTTCTTT	CASSWTGVGTEAFF
TRBV7-2	NA	TRBD1	TRBJ2-1	TGTGCCAGCAGCTTAGACAGGGGGTCCTACAATGAGCAGTTCTTC	CASSLDRGSYNEQFF
TRBV6-1	once	NA	TRBJ2-7	TGTGCCAGCAGTGAAGAGGTAACGGGGGCCTTATCCTACGAGCAGTACTTC	CASSEEVTGALSYEQYF
TRBV29-1	NA	NA	TRBJ1-5	TGCAGCGTCCAAACCCCGGGGGGTTACAATCAGCCCCAGCATTTT	CSVQTPGGYNQPQHF
TRBV5-6	NA	NA	TRBJ2-1	TGTGCCAGCAGCTTGGGACTTTTTGAGCAGTTCTTC	CASSLGLFEQFF
TRBV5-1	NA	TRBD1	TRBJ2-2	TGCGCCAGCAGCTTTCTCGGACAGGTGAATTCCGGGGAGCTGTTTTTT	CASSFLGQVNSGELFF
TRBV5-1	once	NA	TRBJ1-5	TGCGCCAGCAGCTTGGAAAGTGGCAGCAATCAGCCCCAGCATTTT	CASSLESGSNQPQHF
TRBV7-9	once	TRBD1	TRBJ2-7	TGTGCCAGCAGCTCTACTAGACAGGGGACCGTCTCCTACGAGCAGTACTTC	CASSSTRQGTVSYEQYF
TRBV5-6	NA	NA	TRBJ2-1	TGTGCCAGCAGCTTGTCCAGGGTCTATAATGAGCAGTTCTTC	CASSLSRVYNEQFF
TRBV2	NA	NA	TRBJ2-5	TGTGCCAGCCGACTTTACCAGTACCAAGAGACCCAGTACTTC	CASRLYQYQETQYF
TRBV19	few	NA	TRBJ1-1	TGTGCCAAAGGAGGGGTCGCTGAAGCTTTCTTT	CAKGGVAEAFF
TRBV15	NA	TRBD1	TRBJ1-2	TGTGCCACCAGCACTCGACAGGGTCTAGGCTATGGCTACACCTTC	CATSTRQGLGYGYTF
TRBV9	few	TRBD1	TRBJ1-1	TGTGCCAGCAGCAGACAGGGTGGGAACACTGAAGCTTTCTTT	CASSRQGGNTEAFF
TRBV2	few	TRBD1	TRBJ1-2	TGTGCCAGCAGTACCCAGGGGGGACGGAACGGGAACTATGGCTACACCTTC	CASSTQGGRNGNYGYTF
TRBV15	NA	NA	TRBJ1-4	TGTGCCACCAGCAGACCCGACAGGAGGGGGAGTCGAAAACTGTTTTTT	CATSRPDRRGSRKLFF
TRBV27	NA	TRBD1	TRBJ1-6	TGTGCCAGCAGTGGCTCCCGGGGTCCAGGGGGTCTTTCACCCCTCCACTTT	CASSGSRGPGGLSPLHF
TRBV27	NA	NA	TRBJ1-2	TGTGCCAGCAGCAAGAGGGGGTCCGGTGGCTACACCTTC	CASSKRGSGGYTF
TRBV10-3	NA	NA	TRBJ2-2	TGTGCCATCGGGGAAGGGCTTAACACCGGGGAGCTGTTTTTT	CAIGEGLNTGELFF
TRBV2	NA	NA	TRBJ2-3	TGTGCCAGCAGTGAAGCGCCCACAGATACGCAGTATTTT	CASSEAPTDTQYF
TRBV19	NA	TRBD2	TRBJ2-7	TGTGCCAGTAACGATCCCCTAGCGGGGGCCTACGAGCAGTACTTC	CASNDPLAGAYEQYF
TRBV7-2	NA	TRBD1	TRBJ1-1	TGTGCCAGCAGCTTAGCGGAAGCAGGGGGCATAAGCTTTGAGTTT	CASSLAEAGGISFEF
TRBV18	NA	NA	TRBJ2-3	TGTGCCAGCTCACCACGAGGGTATTCTAGCACAGATACGCAGTATTTT	CASSPRGYSSTDTQYF
TRBV5-4	NA	NA	TRBJ2-7	TGTGCCAGCAGCGGCCGGGACGGACACTACGAGCAGTACTTC	CASSGRDGHYEQYF
TRBV18	NA	NA	TRBJ2-6	TGTGCCAGCTCACCGGGCCTCGCGTTGTCTGGGGCCAACGTCCTGACTTTC	CASSPGLALSGANVLTF
TRBV18	NA	NA	TRBJ2-1	TGTGCCAGCTCACCACCGATCTCTAGCAATGAGCAGTTCTTC	CASSPPISSNEQFF
TRBV2	NA	TRBD2	TRBJ2-4	TGTGCCAGCAGTGAAGAGGCGGGAGGTAGTTACATTCAGTACTTC	CASSEEAGGSYIQYF
TRBV19	NA	TRBD1	TRBJ1-4	TGTGCCAGTAGTAACAGGGGGCGAGGTGGCGAAAAACTGTTTTTT	CASSNRGRGGEKLFF
TRBV7-8	few	NA	TRBJ2-7	TGTGCCAGCAGCTTAGGACGTAGGAGCTCCTACGAGCAGTACTTC	CASSLGRRSSYEQYF
TRBV29-1	NA	TRBD1	TRBJ1-3	TGCAGCGTTGAGGAGGGGGCTAGCACTGGAAACACCATATATTTT	CSVEEGASTGNTIYF
TRBV4-1	NA	NA	TRBJ1-4	TGCGCCAGCAGCCATCCCTTGACAACTAATGAAAAACTGTTTTTT	CASSHPLTTNEKLFF
TRBV11-2	NA	NA	TRBJ2-7	TGTGCCAGCAGCTTACAGGGTTTCGAGCAGTACTTC	CASSLQGFEQYF
TRBV7-9	NA	TRBD1	TRBJ1-1	TGTGCCAGCAGCCTACGAACAGGGGGGGAGAACACTGAAGCTTTCTTT	CASSLRTGGENTEAFF
TRBV5-1	NA	TRBD1	TRBJ2-3	TGCGCCAGCAGCTTTCCAACAGGGGGCCAAGATACGCAGTATTTT	CASSFPTGGQDTQYF
TRBV2	NA	TRBD2	TRBJ2-2	TGTGCCAGCAGTGGGGATAGCGGGGGGTCCGGGGAGCTGTTTTTT	CASSGDSGGSGELFF
TRBV5-4	NA	NA	TRBJ2-5	TGTGCCAGTGGCGACTGGCAAGAGACCCAGTACTTC	CASGDWQETQYF
TRBV5-1	NA	NA	TRBJ2-7	TGCGCCAGCAGCTTGACTTGGGACTTGTCCTCCTACGAGCAGTACTTC	CASSLTWDLSSYEQYF
TRBV21-1	NA	NA	TRBJ2-2	TGTGCCAGCAGCAAATTATCCCACGGCGGGAGGGAGAACACCGGGGAGCTGTTTTTT	CASSKLSHGGRENTGELFF